The source of this T cell receptor beta chain is a study of cytomegalovirus exposure and HLA in healthy donors (dated by TCRdb to 2016 to 2017). Looking at the study overall: In an earlier analysis of some 550 of the donors, approximately 300 Gb of sequence data and approximately 100 million unique TCR beta sequences from about 190 million T cells were reported. About 330 gigabases of sequencing data and tens of millions of unique TCR sequences made up an early release that covered over 550 HLA-typed donors. The genetic ancestry cluster associated with self-reported Caucasian donors included approximately 85% of the 350 to 500 genotyped donors. The study aimed to test whether signatures of past pathogen exposure could be identified by cataloging public T cell receptors. The study profiled the T cell repertoires of 550 to 700 subjects by immunosequencing and related them to cytomegalovirus serostatus. Besides the first cohort of approximately 670 subjects, a separate validation cohort made up of over 95 different subjects was used. High-throughput TCR immunosequencing, statistical association of individual TCRs with disease status, and machine learning were combined to predict cytomegalovirus infection status. A later analysis re-examined previously published TCR beta repertoires from just over 650 donors and added high-resolution HLA genotyping to investigate patterns of TCR occurrence. Rather than drawing on any new phenotypic data, the later analysis identified candidate immune exposures from TCR beta sequences and the way those sequences occurred across donors. An earlier analysis of some 500 of the donors applied high-throughput TCR beta sequencing to assess whether each TCR beta V gene segment acted as functional or pseudogenic. Alongside the repertoire data, information on donor age, sex, ethnicity and CMV serostatus was compiled. A later genetic analysis used genome-wide SNP genotypes for about three fifths of the 666 donors, treating that subset as a discovery cohort. All discovery cohort repertoires had been generated using a single sequencing platform. HLA typing included class I and class II loci at four-digit resolution. Typing coverage varied by locus: roughly 620-640 donors for A, B, C, DRB1 and DQB1; 522 for DQA1; some 610 for DPA1; 400 to 480 for DPB1. Roughly five DR-DQ haplotypes were handled as single units for association and clustering because linkage in the cohort was strong. Among approximately 370 genotyped donors of the cohort, an average of around 220,000 unique TCR beta nucleotide sequences was sequenced per donor, of which 15% to 20% were non-productive. Here is what the overall study found, with its caveats: In both the original and validation cohorts, the classifier was reported to diagnose cytomegalovirus status with high specificity and sensitivity. According to a later analysis, most CMV-associated TCR beta chains appeared to be HLA-restricted, and the HLA associations seemed to be driven largely by CMV exposure. A later genetic analysis associated a missense DCLRE1C variant with V-gene and J-gene trimming of TCR beta chains, and an independent cohort replicated the association. In a later analysis, TCR association rates were found to vary across HLA loci, with the most associated TCRs seen for DRB1 alleles and the fewest for HLA-C alleles. In a later analysis, HLA-associated TCR beta chains were found to be more clonally expanded and to have lower generation probabilities than equally common non-associated chains. Several of the top co-occurrence clusters appeared to be linked to parvovirus B19, influenza, CMV and Epstein-Barr virus, according to a later analysis. While some public TCRs were present in many individuals, most TCR sequences turned up only very rarely across donors. In vitro tests confirmed that a few of the cytomegalovirus-associated TCR beta chains recognize cytomegalovirus antigens. The study listed 150 to 200 TCR beta chains as associated with cytomegalovirus. Linkage disequilibrium might explain the correlated functional status among segregating V segments, but an unknown experimental factor could not be excluded. This cohort had only TCR beta chains sequenced, and the lack of alpha or paired-chain data limited which features could be detected. An earlier analysis of approximately 530 of the donors showed that most TCR beta V segments appeared in productive rearrangements either about 87% or about 30% of the time, which broadly matched IMGT annotations. When HLA alleles, especially DR and DQ, strongly co-occurred, TCR associations were difficult to assign to individual alleles. A cluster of highly shared sequence variants was judged likely to represent a technical artifact of the sequencing pipeline. Because some donors lacked HLA typing at each locus, the association tests relied only on the typed subset. Because counts were too low, some 17 rarely observed V segments, including chromosome 9 orphons, were left out of the earlier analysis of some 640 of the donors. CMV serostatus was the only immune exposure information available for the cohort. According to a later genetic analysis, donors in an Asian-associated ancestry cluster had fewer N-insertions in productive TCRs than the approximately 610-donor mean. A further reported finding was that TCR beta sequences accurately predicted the HLA-A and HLA-B alleles for most subjects in the first cohort. According to the authors, the approach could potentially be generalized to other disease states and immunological phenotypes. Roughly uniform sequencing depth across donors was assumed in presence/absence analyses, although this assumption may not hold. At a false discovery rate of 0.05, a later analysis linked approximately 18,000 TCR beta sequences to specific HLA alleles.

Libraries were built with the immunoSEQ multiplex PCR assay. For the multiplex PCR, a mixture combining 60 forward primers for TCR Vbeta segments and 13 reverse primers for TCR Jbeta segments was used. The CDR3 region of rearranged TCR beta genes was amplified from genomic DNA by a multiplex PCR assay. On the Illumina HiSeq System, the amplified TCR beta libraries were sequenced as 87-base-pair reads. On the study's bioinformatics: A later analysis counted 75 million to 100 million unique TCR beta chains across the 600 to 850 repertoires, and roughly 10 million of these chains were shared by at least two donors. Raw reads were error-corrected and collapsed into unique sequences by a nearest-neighbor algorithm in which closely related sequences were merged to remove PCR and sequencing errors. To assign V, D and J gene segments, CDR3 sequences were aligned to IMGT reference sequences. For a sequence to be retained, at least a six-nucleotide match to both a V gene segment and a J gene segment was required. A rearrangement was called productive if the CDR3 had no stop codons and remained in frame with V and J, and every other rearrangement was called non-productive. CDR3 was defined according to IMGT convention as the region running from the second conserved V-encoded cysteine to the conserved J-encoded phenylalanine. The earlier analysis of about 570 of the donors excluded any sequence lacking an unambiguous match to a single V gene segment. An earlier analysis of 587 of the donors classified V segments as functional when productive rearrangements were above 56.7% and as segregating when the standard deviation between donors was above 5%. A statistical classification framework was developed to diagnose cytomegalovirus status using the catalog of TCR beta chain sequences. V and J gene assignment, in a later analysis, came from comparing TCR nucleotide sequences with IMGT/GENE-DB human TR gene sequences. A later analysis assigned CDR3 sequences and most-parsimonious VDJ recombination scenarios with the TCRdist pipeline. In a later analysis, each TCR beta chain was defined by its CDR3 amino acid sequence together with its V-gene family, and reads without a unique V-gene family were excluded. In a later analysis, around 650 highly shared, low-generation-probability nucleotide sequences were removed to address suspected cross-contamination and a sequencing artifact. For each public chain, a later analysis derived a clonal expansion index from normalized ranks of inferred template counts within each repertoire. Generation probabilities in a later analysis came from a VDJ recombination model fitted to out-of-frame rearrangements, and those results were checked against IGoR. A later analysis scored TCR-TCR, TCR-HLA and TCR-CMV co-occurrence with hypergeometric tests, applying a repertoire-size bias correction to TCR pairs. To estimate false discovery rates, a later analysis permuted the HLA or CMV assignments 20 times. In a later analysis, co-occurring TCRs were grouped with DBSCAN, and TCRdist sequence similarity was added when clustering was performed within HLA-allele-positive subsets. Co-occurrence clustering excluded repertoires with fewer than 30,000 or more than 120,000 public chains, plus five with anomalous nucleotide sharing. Here the immuneACCESS table is served through TCRdb, limited to in-frame sequences with V and J called. Missing clones are a known gap in these copies; in checked studies unresolved V genes cover under half, and the rest lacks a known reason. V, J and clone size are taken as reported in that table, and D and trimming were inferred from the DNA itself. The table for this sample lists some 140,000 clones; more than 70% of them were counted only once. Of the sample, roughly 5.5% falls within the top ten clones.

This clone was seen ten or more times. What antigen it recognizes has not been identified. No clone much larger than this one lies a single base away; base qualities are absent. Other DNA sequences in the same sample also yield this CDR3. The cohort was made up of approximately 670 healthy bone marrow donors. Cohort members were all nominally healthy when sampled, although unrecorded immune exposures were likely present. The donor tested CMV seropositive and was one of the 289 seropositive cohort members. Each donor provided a peripheral blood sample, and peripheral blood mononuclear cells were used for TCR beta sequencing. The Qiagen DNeasy Blood Extraction Kit was used to extract genomic DNA from the blood cell samples. This receptor was taken from a woman aged 40 to 50 in good health and CMV-seropositive. Sample: PBMCs.

The CDR3 region: CASSYRGMNTEAFF. Here is the DNA: TGTGCCAGCAGTTATAGGGGCATGAACACTGAAGCTTTCTTT. This sequence uses TRBV6-5 and TRBJ1-1, with a weak D call of TRBD1 (5 bases match). The germline V gene supplies CDR1 MNHEY and CDR2 SVGAGI. Reading from cysteine to phenylalanine, the CDR3 counts 14 amino acids. Solely the CDR3 DNA is kept, with 42 bases framed from the first base. Cut back by 3 bases and 0 bases, the V and J ends lie 8 bases apart.